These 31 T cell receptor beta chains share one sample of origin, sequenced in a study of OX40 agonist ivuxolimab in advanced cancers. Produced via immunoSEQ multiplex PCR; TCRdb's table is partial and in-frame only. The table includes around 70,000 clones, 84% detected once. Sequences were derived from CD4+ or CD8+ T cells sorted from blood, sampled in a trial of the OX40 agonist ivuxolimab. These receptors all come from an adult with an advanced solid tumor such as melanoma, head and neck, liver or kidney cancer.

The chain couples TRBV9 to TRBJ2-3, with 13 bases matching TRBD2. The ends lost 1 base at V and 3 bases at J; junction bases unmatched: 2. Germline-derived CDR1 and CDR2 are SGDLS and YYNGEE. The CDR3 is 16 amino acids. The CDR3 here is CASSVTGLAGTDTQYF. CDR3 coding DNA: TGTGCCAGCAGCGTAACGGGACTAGCGGGAACAGATACGCAGTATTTT. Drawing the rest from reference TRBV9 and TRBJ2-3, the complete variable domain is DSGVTQTPKHLITATGQRVTLRCSPRSGDLSVYWYQQSLDQGLQFLIQYYNGEERAKGNILERFSAQQFPDLHSELNLSSLELGDSALYFCASSVTGLAGTDTQYFGPGTRLTVL.

As DNA, the CDR3 is TGTGCCAGCAACCCTGGGGTGGGCACAGATACGCAGTATTTT. It yields the protein CASNPGVGTDTQYF. The J gene is TRBJ2-3, the V gene TRBV27; no clear D gene. The V end lost 7 bases, the J end lost 1 base, and 12 bases lay between the germline ends. Germline V gene sequence: CDR1 MNHEY, CDR2 SMNVEV (reference sequence). This CDR3 contains 14 residues.

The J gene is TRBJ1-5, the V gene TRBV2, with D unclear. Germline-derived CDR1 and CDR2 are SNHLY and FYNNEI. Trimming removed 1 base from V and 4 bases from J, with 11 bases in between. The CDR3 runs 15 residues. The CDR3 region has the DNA TGTGCCAGCAGTGAAGGGTTCGCGGGGAATCAGCCCCAGCATTTT. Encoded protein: CASSEGFAGNQPQHF.

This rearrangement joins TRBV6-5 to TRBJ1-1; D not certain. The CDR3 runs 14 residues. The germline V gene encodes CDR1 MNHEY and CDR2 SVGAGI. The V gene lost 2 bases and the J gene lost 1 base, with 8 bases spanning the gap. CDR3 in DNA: TGTGCCAGCAGTTACGGCGCGGGGAACACTGAAGCTTTCTTT. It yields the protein CASSYGAGNTEAFF.

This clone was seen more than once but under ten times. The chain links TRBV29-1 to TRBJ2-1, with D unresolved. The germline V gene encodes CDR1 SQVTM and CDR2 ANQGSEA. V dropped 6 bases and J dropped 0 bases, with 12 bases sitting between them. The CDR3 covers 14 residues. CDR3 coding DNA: TGCAGCGTGACACCCTTAAGCTCCTACAATGAGCAGTTCTTC. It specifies CSVTPLSSYNEQFF.

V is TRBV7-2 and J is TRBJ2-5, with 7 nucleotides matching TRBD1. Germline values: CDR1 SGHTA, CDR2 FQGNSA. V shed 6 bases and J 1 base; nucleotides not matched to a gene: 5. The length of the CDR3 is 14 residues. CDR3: CASRLHRGQETQYF. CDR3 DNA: TGTGCCAGCAGACTACACAGGGGCCAAGAGACCCAGTACTTC.

The CDR3 coding sequence is TGCGCCAGCAGCCAAGGGACAGCGGACTATGGCTACACCTTC. Translation gives CASSQGTADYGYTF. The V call is TRBV4-1, the J call TRBJ1-2, with D perhaps matching TRBD1 (6 bases). Looked up from germline, CDR1 is MGHRA and CDR2 is YSYEKL. Trimming pared 1 base from V and 3 bases from J, leaving 9 bases between. The CDR3 contains 14 residues.

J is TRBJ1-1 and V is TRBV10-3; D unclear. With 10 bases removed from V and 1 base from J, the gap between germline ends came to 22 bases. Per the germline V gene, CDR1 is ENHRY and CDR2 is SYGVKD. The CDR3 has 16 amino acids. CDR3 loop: CATLTRLTLPNTEAFF. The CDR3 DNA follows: TGTGCCACCCTTACGCGCCTGACACTTCCGAACACTGAAGCTTTCTTT.

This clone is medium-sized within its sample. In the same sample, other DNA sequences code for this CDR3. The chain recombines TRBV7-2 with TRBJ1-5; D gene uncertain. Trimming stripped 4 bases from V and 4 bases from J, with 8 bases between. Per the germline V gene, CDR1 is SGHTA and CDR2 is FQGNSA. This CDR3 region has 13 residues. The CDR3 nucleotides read TGTGCCAGCAGCTCAACGGTAAATCAGCCCCAGCATTTT. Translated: CASSSTVNQPQHF.

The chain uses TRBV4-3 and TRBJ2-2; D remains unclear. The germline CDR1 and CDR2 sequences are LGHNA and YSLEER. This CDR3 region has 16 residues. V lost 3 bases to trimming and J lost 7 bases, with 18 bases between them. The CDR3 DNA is TGCGCCAGCAGCCAGACGACACCCCCAGGCGTCGGGGAGCTGTTTTTT. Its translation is CASSQTTPPGVGELFF.

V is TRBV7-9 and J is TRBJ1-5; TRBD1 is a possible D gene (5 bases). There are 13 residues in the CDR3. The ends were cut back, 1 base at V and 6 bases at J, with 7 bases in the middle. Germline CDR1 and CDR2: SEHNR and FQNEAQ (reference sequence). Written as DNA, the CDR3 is TGTGCCAGCAGCTTAGGGGGGAGTCAGCCCCAGCATTTT. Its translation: CASSLGGSQPQHF.

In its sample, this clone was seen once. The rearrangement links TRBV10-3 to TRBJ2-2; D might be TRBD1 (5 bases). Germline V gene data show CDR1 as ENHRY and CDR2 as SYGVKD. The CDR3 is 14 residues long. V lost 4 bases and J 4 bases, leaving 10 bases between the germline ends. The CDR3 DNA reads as TGTGCCATCAGTGGTCAGGGAAGCACCGGGGAGCTGTTTTTT. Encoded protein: CAISGQGSTGELFF.

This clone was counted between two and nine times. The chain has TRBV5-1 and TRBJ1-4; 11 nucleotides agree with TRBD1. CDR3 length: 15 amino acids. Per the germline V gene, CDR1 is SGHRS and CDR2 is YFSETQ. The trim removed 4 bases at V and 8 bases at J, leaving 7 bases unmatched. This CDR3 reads CASSTGTGGGEKLFF. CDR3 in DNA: TGCGCCAGCAGCACCGGGACAGGGGGAGGCGAAAAACTGTTTTTT.

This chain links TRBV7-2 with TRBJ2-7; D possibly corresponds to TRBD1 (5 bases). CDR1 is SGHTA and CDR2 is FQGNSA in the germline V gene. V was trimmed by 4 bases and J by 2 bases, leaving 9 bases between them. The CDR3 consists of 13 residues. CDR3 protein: CASSSQGTYEQYF. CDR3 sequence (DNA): TGTGCCAGCAGCTCTCAGGGAACCTACGAGCAGTACTTC.

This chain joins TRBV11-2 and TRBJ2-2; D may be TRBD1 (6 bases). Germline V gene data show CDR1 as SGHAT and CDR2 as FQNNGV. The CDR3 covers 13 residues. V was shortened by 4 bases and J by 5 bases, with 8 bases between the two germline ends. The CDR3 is CASSYRATGELFF. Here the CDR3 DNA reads TGTGCCAGCAGCTACAGGGCGACCGGGGAGCTGTTTTTT.

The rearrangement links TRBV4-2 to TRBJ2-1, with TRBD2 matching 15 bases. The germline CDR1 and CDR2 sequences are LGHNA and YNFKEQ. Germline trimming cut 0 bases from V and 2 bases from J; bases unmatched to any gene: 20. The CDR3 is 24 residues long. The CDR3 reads CASSQDQALSWGLAGGGPYNEQFF. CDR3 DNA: TGTGCCAGCAGCCAAGATCAAGCCCTCAGTTGGGGACTAGCGGGGGGTGGCCCCTACAATGAGCAGTTCTTC.

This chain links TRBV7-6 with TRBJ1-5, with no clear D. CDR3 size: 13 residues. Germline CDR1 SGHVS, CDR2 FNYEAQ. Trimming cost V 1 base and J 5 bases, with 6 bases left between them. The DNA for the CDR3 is TGTGCCAGCAGCTTAGGTCAGTATCAGCCCCAGCATTTT. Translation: CASSLGQYQPQHF. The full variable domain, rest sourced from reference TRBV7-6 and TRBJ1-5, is GAGVSQSPRYKVTKRGQDVALRCDPISGHVSLYWYRQALGQGPEFLTYFNYEAQQDKSGLPNDRFSAERPEGSISTLTIQRTEQRDSAMYRCASSLGQYQPQHFGDGTRLSIL.

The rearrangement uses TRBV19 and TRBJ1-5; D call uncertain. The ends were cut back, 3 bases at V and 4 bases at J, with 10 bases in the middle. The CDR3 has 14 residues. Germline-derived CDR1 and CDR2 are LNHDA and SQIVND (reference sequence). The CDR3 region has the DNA TGTGCCAGTAGTATGTTGGGTGAAAATCAGCCCCAGCATTTT. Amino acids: CASSMLGENQPQHF.

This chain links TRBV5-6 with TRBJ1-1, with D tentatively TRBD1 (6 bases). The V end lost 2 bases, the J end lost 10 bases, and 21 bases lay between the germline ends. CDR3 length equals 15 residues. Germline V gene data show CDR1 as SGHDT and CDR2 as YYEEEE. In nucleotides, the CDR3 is TGTGCCAGCAGCTTAGGGTTGACAGGCCCAGCGGGAGCTTTCTTT. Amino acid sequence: CASSLGLTGPAGAFF. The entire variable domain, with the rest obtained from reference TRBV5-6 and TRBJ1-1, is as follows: DAGVTQSPTHLIKTRGQQVTLRCSPKSGHDTVSWYQQALGQGPQFIFQYYEEEERQRGNFPDRFSGHQFPNYSSELNVNALLLGDSALYLCASSLGLTGPAGAFFGQGTRLTVV.

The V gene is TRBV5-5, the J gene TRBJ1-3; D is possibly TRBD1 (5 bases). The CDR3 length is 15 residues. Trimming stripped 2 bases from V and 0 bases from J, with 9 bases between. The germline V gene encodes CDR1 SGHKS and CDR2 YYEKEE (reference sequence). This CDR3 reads CASSFDSGSGNTIYF. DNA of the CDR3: TGTGCCAGCAGCTTCGACAGTGGCTCTGGAAACACCATATATTTT. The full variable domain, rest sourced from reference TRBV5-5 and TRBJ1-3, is DAGVTQSPTHLIKTRGQQVTLRCSPISGHKSVSWYQQVLGQGPQFIFQYYEKEERGRGNFPDRFSARQFPNYSSELNVNALLLGDSALYLCASSFDSGSGNTIYFGEGSWLTVV.

The CDR3 protein is CASSLARTGTEAFF. DNA of the CDR3: TGTGCCAGCAGCTTAGCGAGGACAGGGACTGAAGCTTTCTTT. J is TRBJ1-1 and V is TRBV7-8, with 8 positions matching TRBD1. The junction had 2 bases not matched to a gene; V was cut back by 0 bases and J by 5 bases. This CDR3 is built from 14 residues. Germline CDR1 and CDR2: SGHVS and FQNEAQ.

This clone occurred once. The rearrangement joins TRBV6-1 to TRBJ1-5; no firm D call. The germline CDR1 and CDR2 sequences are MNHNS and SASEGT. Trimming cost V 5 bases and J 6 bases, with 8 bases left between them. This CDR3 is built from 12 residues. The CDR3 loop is CASSYRSQPQHF. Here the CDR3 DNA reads TGTGCCAGCAGTTATCGCAGTCAGCCCCAGCATTTT.

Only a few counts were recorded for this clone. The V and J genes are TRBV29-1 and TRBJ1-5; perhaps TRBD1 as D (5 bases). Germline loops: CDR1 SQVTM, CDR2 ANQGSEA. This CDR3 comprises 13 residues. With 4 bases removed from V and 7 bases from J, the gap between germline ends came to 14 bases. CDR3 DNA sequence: TGCAGCGTTGCCCAGGGCCAAGGACAGCCCCAGCATTTT. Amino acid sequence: CSVAQGQGQPQHF.

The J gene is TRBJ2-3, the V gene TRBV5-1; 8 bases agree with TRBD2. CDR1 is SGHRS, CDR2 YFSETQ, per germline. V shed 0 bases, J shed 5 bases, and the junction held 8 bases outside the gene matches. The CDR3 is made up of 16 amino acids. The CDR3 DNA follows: TGCGCCAGCAGCTTGGGGAGCGGGGGCCCGGGAGATACGCAGTATTTT. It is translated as CASSLGSGGPGDTQYF.

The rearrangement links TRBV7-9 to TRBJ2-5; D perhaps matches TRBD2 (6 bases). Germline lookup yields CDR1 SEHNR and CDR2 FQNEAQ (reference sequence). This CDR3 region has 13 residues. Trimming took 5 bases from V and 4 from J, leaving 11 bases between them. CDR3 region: CASSGEVLETQYF. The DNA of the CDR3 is TGTGCCAGCAGCGGGGAGGTTTTAGAGACCCAGTACTTC.

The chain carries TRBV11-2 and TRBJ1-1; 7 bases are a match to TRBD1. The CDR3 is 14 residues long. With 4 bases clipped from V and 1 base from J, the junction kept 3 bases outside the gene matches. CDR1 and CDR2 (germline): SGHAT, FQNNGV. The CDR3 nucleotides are TGTGCCAGCAGCTGGGGACAGTCGAACACTGAAGCTTTCTTT. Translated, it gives CASSWGQSNTEAFF.

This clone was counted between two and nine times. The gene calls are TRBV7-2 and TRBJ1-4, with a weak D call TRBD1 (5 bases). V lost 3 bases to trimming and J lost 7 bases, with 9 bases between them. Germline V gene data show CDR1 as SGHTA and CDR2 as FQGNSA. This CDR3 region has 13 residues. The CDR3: CASSFGGGEKLFF. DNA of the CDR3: TGTGCCAGCAGCTTCGGGGGTGGTGAAAAACTGTTTTTT.

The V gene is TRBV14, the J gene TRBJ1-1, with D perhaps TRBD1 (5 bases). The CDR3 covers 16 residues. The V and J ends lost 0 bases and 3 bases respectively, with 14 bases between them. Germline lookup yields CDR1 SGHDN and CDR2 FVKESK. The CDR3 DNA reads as TGTGCCAGCAGCCAAGAGGTCGTCCTCAGGGACACTGAAGCTTTCTTT. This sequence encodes CASSQEVVLRDTEAFF. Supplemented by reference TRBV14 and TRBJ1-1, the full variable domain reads EAGVTQFPSHSVIEKGQTVTLRCDPISGHDNLYWYRRVMGKEIKFLLHFVKESKQDESGMPNNRFLAERTGGTYSTLKVQPAELEDSGVYFCASSQEVVLRDTEAFFGQGTRLTVV.

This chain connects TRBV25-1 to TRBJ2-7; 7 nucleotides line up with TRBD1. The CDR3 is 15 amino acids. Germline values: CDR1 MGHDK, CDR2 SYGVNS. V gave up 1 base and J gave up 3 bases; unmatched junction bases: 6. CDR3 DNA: TGTGCCAGCAGTGAATCGGGACAGCTACGCTACGAGCAGTACTTC. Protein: CASSESGQLRYEQYF.

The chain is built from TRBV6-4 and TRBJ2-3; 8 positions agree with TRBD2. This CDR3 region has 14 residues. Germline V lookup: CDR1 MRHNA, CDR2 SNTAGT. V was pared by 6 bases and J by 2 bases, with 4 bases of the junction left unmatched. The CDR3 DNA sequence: TGTGCCAGCAGAGCGGGGGCCCTCACAGATACGCAGTATTTT. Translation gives CASRAGALTDTQYF.

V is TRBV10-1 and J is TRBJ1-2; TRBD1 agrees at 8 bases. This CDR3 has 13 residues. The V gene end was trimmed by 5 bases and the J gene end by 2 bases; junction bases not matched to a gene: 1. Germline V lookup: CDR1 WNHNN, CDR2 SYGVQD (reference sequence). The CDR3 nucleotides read TGCGCCAGCAGTCCAGGGGGCAACTATGGCTACACCTTC. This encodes CASSPGGNYGYTF.